This T cell receptor beta chain was documented in a study of blood T cell repertoires in COVID-19. Looking at the study overall: Spain, Italy and the United States supplied samples that represented acute and convalescent COVID-19. PBMCs, B-cell-depleted T cells, or T cells were the source of the cDNA or gDNA that made up the material.

The CDR3 is 14 amino acids. Germline V lookup: CDR1 SEHNR, CDR2 FQNEAQ (reference sequence). V lost 2 bases and J lost 6, with 13 bases in between. Original methodology: By means of reference gene primer amplification, nucleated cell counts were estimated. Sequenced by immunoSEQ multiplex PCR; TCRdb stores in-frame clones only, minus some. V and J calls and clone size follow that table, whereas D and trimming were derived from the DNA. Of about 54,000 clones detected, roughly four fifths appear once; the ten largest clones hold 4% to 5.5%. The specimen was peripheral blood. The chain recombines TRBV7-9 with TRBJ1-2; unclear D gene. This sequence originates from a woman aged 55-70 years with acute or convalescent COVID-19. CDR3 in amino acids: CASSLRELGNGYTF. CDR3 sequence (DNA): TGTGCCAGCAGCTTACGGGAGCTTGGAAATGGCTACACCTTC.